This T cell receptor beta chain is from a study of beta chain features in type 1 diabetes. Germline V lookup: CDR1 SGHAT, CDR2 FQDESV (reference sequence). Trimming removed 5 bases at V and 1 base at J, with 12 bases between. This CDR3 comprises 16 residues. Every bit of the isolated RNA underwent reverse transcription, so sequencing read expressed TCRB transcripts. This table comes from immunoSEQ multiplex PCR, and its TCRdb copy is limited to in-frame clones, with some not included. The sample consists of hundreds of thousands of clones, roughly 16% of them appearing once. Study-wide points: A moderate, significant TCRB CDR3 shortening appeared in type 1 diabetes across four CD4+ subsets.

This clone showed up just a few times. What it binds is not known. The sequencing sample was made of naive CD4+ T cells from blood. This TCR was recovered from a man between 18 and 35 years old in good health. This chain uses TRBV11-1 with TRBJ2-6; D remains unclear. CDR3 residues: CASSLPPWSGANVLTF. The CDR3 DNA is TGTGCCAGCAGCCTTCCCCCGTGGTCTGGGGCCAACGTCCTGACTTTC.